This TCR beta chain was recovered during a study of T cell repertoires in cytomegalovirus infection (dated by TCRdb to about 2019). General notes on the study: The HLA type of each donor mattered for the analysis, because public TCR beta signatures pointed to carriage of CMV infection along with the matching HLA type. Beyond this particular receptor, the publication reports: Cumulative frequency of public TCR beta family members discriminated carriers of CMV infection plus the relevant HLA type in this cohort and an independent roughly 340-donor cohort. The ex vivo response was dominated by HLA-C-restricted CMV-specific TCR beta clonotypes, which also provided the single most frequent clonotype in two of eight donors.

This clonotype was recorded many times. Its cognate antigen has yet to be identified. No base quality information exists; no much larger clone differs at one position. This sample was sequenced with an Illumina HiSeq 1500. The raw public data were reprocessed by TCRdb itself: fastp quality trimming at Q25, MiXCR clonotype calling, in-frame beta chains only. A single entry per CDR3 protein holds the most common genes and DNA from its merged rows. The sample table shows 210,000 or so distinct CDR3 sequences, and 5% to 8.5% are seen once. Together, the top ten hold roughly 6.5% of the sample. From the cysteine up to the phenylalanine, the CDR3 has a length of 14 residues. The retained sequence is limited to the CDR3, 42 bases, with the frame set at the first base. Trimmed from V: 3 bases; trimmed from J: 6 bases; junction bases lacking a gene match: 6.

The V gene is TRBV12-3 or TRBV12-4 and the J gene is TRBJ2-7, with 9 bases in between that match TRBD1. Sequencing was carried out using PBMCs. This TCR derives from a human donor in good health (CMV status not recorded). Some clones in this sample may be carry-over from other donors' samples. The nucleotide sequence reads as follows: TGTGCCAGCAGTTTTGGGACAGGGAGTAGCGAGCAGTACTTC. This sequence encodes CASSFGTGSSEQYF.